The present T cell receptor beta chain was sequenced within a study of vaccination effects on CD4 cells after COVID-19 (dated by TCRdb to between 2021 and 2022). A note on the overall study: Participants received two doses of either the BNT162b2 or the mRNA-1273 mRNA SARS-CoV-2 vaccine. A total of 9 to 11 COVID-19 convalescent patients and a handful of SARS-CoV-2-naive healthy vaccine recipients were included in the full study. SARS-CoV-2 spike-specific CD4+ TCR repertoires from before and after mRNA vaccination were compared in COVID-19 convalescent patients and in infection-naive vaccine recipients. Pre-vaccine samples were drawn from two convalescent patients 16 days and one week before the first dose, at 142 and 148 days after COVID-19 diagnosis. The Oncomine TCR Beta short-read assay on an Illumina iSeq 100 was used to sequence cultures from other donors in the study.

Sequences LNHNV (CDR1) and YYDKDF (CDR2) are obtained from the germline V gene (reference sequence). Germline trimming amounts to 3 bases on V and 3 bases on J, with 6 as the count of junction bases outside the gene matches. From cysteine to phenylalanine, the CDR3 is 17 amino acids long. Kept here is only the CDR3 DNA, which spans 51 bases and is read in frame from base 1. In the ViraFEST assay, PBMC were stimulated with viral peptide pools, and antigen-specific CD4+ T cell clonotypes were then identified by expansion using TCR sequencing. After more than nine days of culture, CD4+ T cells were isolated with the EasySep CD4+ T cell isolation kit. Convalescent patients had PCR-confirmed SARS-CoV-2 infection between March and December 2020, before Alpha, Beta and Delta variants emerged in the United States. Some 2 million PBMC per well were cultured in IMDM with about 5% human AB serum, 10 IU/ml IL-2 and gentamicin, plus 10 ug/ml peptides. On days 3 and 7, half of the culture medium was replaced with fresh IL-2-containing medium. Unless otherwise noted, each peptide stimulation condition was cultured in triplicate wells. PBMC were separated from whole blood using Ficoll-Paque Plus gradient centrifugation and were then either cryopreserved at -140C or used fresh. The QIAamp micro DNA kit was used to extract genomic DNA from the cultured CD4+ T cells.

Remarks on this clone: Its cognate antigen has yet to be identified. No qualities accompany the bases; no much larger clone lies one base away.

What the work shows at the level of the full study, not this receptor alone: Marked clonal contraction was observed in both infection-induced and vaccine-induced clones at late post-vaccination timepoints, consistent with waning T cell responses. In convalescent patients, the post-vaccine spike-reactive repertoire consisted mainly of new vaccine-induced clones, largely distinct from infection-induced clones. Limitations of the study were the small number of convalescent patients and the absence of early post-infection timepoints.

Receptor amplification or capture employed the immunoSEQ multiplex PCR assay. DNA from the CD4+ T cells that had been cultured and isolated underwent TCR beta CDR3 sequencing. In the paper's pipeline: Non-productive TCR sequences were removed, reads were trimmed to the CDR3 region, and CDR3s of at least 7 amino acids were retained. The MANAFEST web app was used to pick out antigen-specific clonotypes by comparing their expansion in peptide wells with that in reference cultures. For clones to be considered positive, expansion at FDR<0.05 versus reference and all other wells, an odds ratio above 5, and a frequency above 0.1% in two replicate wells were required. Clonotypes significantly expanded in SARS-CoV-2 spike wells and in at least one common cold coronavirus spike condition were defined as cross-reactive. CDR3 similarity was assessed by Levenshtein distance using the stringdist R package, and unrooted trees were constructed with ape in R 3.6.1. Imported from immuneACCESS, the table was reduced by TCRdb to in-frame sequences with V and J called. These copies leave out some clones; in studies compared against another copy, an unresolved V gene accounts for under half, and the cause of the remainder is not known. Clone size and the V and J calls come from that table; the DNA yielded D and trimming. The sample table contains more than 35,000 clones; only one count was recorded for approximately 70% of them. In total, the top ten clones hold about 30% of the sample.

Sample: CD4+ T cells from PBMCs cultured with a peptide pool, taken before COVID-19 vaccination. This TCR was sampled from a human donor who had a prior SARS-CoV-2 infection. This chain joins TRBV15 to TRBJ2-2, and 11 bases in between align with TRBD2. The bases are TGTGCCACCAGCAGCAATATAGCGGGGGGGGACACCGGGGAGCTGTTTTTT. Its protein reads: CATSSNIAGGDTGELFF.